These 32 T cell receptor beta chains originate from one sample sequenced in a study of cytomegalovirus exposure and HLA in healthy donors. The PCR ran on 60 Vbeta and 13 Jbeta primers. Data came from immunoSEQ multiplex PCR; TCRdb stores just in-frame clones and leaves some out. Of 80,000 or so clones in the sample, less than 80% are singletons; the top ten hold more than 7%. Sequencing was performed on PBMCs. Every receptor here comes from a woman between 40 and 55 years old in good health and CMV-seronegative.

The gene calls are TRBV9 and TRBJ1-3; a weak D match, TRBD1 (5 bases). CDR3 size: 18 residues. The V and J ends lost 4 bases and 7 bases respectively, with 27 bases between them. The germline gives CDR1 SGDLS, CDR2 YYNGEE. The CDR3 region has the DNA TGTGCCAGCAGCCCCACAGGTGGGGTCGCCTGGGGTGCTAACACCATATATTTT. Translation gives CASSPTGGVAWGANTIYF.

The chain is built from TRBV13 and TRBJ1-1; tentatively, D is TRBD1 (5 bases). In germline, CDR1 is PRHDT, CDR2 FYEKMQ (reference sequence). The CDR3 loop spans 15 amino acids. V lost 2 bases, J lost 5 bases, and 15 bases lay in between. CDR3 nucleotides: TGTGCCAGCAGCTTACTCTCGTACGGGGGGACTGAAGCTTTCTTT. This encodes CASSLLSYGGTEAFF.

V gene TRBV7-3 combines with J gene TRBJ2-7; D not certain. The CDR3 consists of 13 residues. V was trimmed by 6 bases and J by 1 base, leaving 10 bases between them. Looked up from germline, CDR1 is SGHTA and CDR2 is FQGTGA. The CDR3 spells CASSLGPSYEQYF. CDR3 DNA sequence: TGTGCCAGCAGTCTTGGGCCATCCTACGAGCAGTACTTC.

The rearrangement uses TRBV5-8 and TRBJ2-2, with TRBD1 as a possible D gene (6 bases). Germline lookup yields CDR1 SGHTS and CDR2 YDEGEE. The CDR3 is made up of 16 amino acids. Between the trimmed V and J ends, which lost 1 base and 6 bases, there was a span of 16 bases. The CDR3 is CASSLHQGKVAGELFF. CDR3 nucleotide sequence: TGTGCCAGCAGCTTGCATCAGGGGAAGGTTGCCGGGGAGCTGTTTTTT.

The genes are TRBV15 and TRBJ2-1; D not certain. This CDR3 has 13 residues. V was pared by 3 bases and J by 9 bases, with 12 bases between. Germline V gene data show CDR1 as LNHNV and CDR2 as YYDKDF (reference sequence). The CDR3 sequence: CATSRFTAPEQFF. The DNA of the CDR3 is TGTGCCACCAGCAGGTTTACTGCCCCTGAGCAGTTCTTC.

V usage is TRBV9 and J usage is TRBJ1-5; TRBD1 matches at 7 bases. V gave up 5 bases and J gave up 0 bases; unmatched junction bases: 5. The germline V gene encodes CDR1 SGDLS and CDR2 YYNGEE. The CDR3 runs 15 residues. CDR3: CASSVGQNSNQPQHF. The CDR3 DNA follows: TGTGCCAGCAGTGTGGGACAGAATAGCAATCAGCCCCAGCATTTT.

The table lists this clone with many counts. CDR3 in DNA: TGTGCCAGCAGCTCCTACTCAGGGGGCGCCTACAATGAGCAGTTCTTC. Protein sequence: CASSSYSGGAYNEQFF. The chain joins TRBV6-4 to TRBJ2-1; TRBD1 matches at 8 bases. Per the germline V gene, CDR1 is MRHNA and CDR2 is SNTAGT. The CDR3 is 16 residues long. The ends lost 6 bases at V and 2 bases at J; junction bases unmatched: 9.

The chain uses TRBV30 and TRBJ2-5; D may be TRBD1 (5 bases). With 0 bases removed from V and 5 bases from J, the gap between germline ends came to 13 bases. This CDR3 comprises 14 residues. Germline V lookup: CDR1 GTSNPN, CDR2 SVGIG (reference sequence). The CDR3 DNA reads TGTGCCTGGAGTGTAGGGGTGGCAGCTGAGACCCAGTACTTC. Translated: CAWSVGVAAETQYF.

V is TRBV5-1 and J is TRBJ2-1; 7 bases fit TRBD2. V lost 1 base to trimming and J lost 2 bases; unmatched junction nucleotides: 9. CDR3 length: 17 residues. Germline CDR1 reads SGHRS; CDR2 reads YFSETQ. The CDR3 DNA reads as TGCGCCAGCAGCTTGCGGGTGTCTAGCGGAACCTACAATGAGCAGTTCTTC. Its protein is CASSLRVSSGTYNEQFF.

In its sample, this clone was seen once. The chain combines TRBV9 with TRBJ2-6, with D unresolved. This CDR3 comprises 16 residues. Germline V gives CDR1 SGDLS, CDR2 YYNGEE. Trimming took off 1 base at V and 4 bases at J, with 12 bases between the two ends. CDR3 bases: TGTGCCAGCAGCGTAACCGACACGCCAGGGGCCAACGTCCTGACTTTC. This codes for CASSVTDTPGANVLTF.

The CDR3 region is CAWRQGATYEQYF. The DNA of the CDR3 is TGTGCCTGGAGGCAGGGGGCTACCTACGAGCAGTACTTC. The chain joins TRBV30 to TRBJ2-7; 8 bases are shared with TRBD1. V shed 3 bases and J 2 bases; nucleotides not matched to a gene: 3. The CDR3 sequence is 13 residues long. Germline-derived CDR1 and CDR2 are GTSNPN and SVGIG (reference sequence).

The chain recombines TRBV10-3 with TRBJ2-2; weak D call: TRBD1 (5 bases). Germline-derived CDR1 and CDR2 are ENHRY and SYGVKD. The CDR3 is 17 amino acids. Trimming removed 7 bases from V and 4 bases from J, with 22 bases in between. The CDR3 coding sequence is TGTGCCATCACATCGGACATGTCTTCGCCGAGCACCGGGGAGCTGTTTTTT. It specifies CAITSDMSSPSTGELFF.

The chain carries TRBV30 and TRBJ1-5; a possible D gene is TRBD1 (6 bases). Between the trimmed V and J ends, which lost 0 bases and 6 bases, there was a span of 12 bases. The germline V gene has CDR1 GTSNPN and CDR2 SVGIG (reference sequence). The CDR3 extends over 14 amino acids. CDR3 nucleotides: TGTGCCTGGAGTGTCAACCAGGGGTTTCAGCCCCAGCATTTT. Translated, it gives CAWSVNQGFQPQHF.

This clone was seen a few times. CDR3 in DNA: TGTGCCAGCAGTCCTGGGACAGGGACTAATGAAAAACTGTTTTTT. This sequence encodes CASSPGTGTNEKLFF. V and J are TRBV6-6 and TRBJ1-4, with TRBD1 identical over 9 bases. The CDR3 length is 15 residues. The J segment lost 2 bases and the V segment lost 5 bases, leaving 3 bases of the junction unmatched. Looked up from germline, CDR1 is MNHNY and CDR2 is SVGAGI (reference sequence).

The CDR3 loop reads CASSPIRLARGDEQFF. The CDR3 DNA reads as TGTGCCAGCTCACCGATTCGACTAGCGAGGGGGGATGAGCAGTTCTTC. The chain has TRBV18 and TRBJ2-1, with TRBD2 matching over 8 bases. This CDR3 contains 16 residues. V trimming: 3 bases; J trimming: 8 bases; junction bases outside the gene matches: 12. Germline-derived CDR1 and CDR2 are KGHSH and LQKENI.

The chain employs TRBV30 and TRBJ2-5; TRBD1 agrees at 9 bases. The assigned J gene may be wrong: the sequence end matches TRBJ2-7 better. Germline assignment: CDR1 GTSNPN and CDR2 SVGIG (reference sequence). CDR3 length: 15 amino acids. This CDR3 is CAWSPGDRGNYEQYF. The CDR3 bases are TGTGCCTGGAGTCCTGGCGACAGGGGGAATTACGAGCAGTACTTC.

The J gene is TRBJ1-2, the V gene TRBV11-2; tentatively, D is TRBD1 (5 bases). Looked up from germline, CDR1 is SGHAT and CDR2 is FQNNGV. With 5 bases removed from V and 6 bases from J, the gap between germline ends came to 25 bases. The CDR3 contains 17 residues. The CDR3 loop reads CASSTIGAARRKDGYTF. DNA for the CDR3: TGTGCCAGCAGCACTATAGGGGCCGCCCGACGGAAGGATGGCTACACCTTC. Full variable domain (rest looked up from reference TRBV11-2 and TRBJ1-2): EAGVAQSPRYKIIEKRQSVAFWCNPISGHATLYWYQQILGQGPKLLIQFQNNGVVDDSQLPKDRFSAERLKGVDSTLKIQPAKLEDSAVYLCASSTIGAARRKDGYTFGSGTRLTVV.

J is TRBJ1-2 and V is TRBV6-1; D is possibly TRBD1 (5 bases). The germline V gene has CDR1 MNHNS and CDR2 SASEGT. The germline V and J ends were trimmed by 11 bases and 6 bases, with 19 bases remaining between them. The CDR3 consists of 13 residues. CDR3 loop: CAGKGNRLDGYTF. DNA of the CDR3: TGTGCCGGTAAGGGAAACAGGTTGGATGGCTACACCTTC.

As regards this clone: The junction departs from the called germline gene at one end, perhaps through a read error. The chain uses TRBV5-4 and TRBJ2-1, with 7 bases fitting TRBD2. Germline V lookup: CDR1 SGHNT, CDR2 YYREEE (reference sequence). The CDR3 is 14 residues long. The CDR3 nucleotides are TGTGCCAGCAGCTACAGCGGGGTATACAATGAGCAGCTCTTC. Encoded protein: CASSYSGVYNEQLF.

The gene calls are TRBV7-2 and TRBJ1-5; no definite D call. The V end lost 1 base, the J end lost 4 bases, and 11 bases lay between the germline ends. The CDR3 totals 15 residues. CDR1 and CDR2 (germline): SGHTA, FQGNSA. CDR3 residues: CASSLVLARNQPQHF. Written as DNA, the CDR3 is TGTGCCAGCAGCTTAGTGTTGGCCAGAAATCAGCCCCAGCATTTT. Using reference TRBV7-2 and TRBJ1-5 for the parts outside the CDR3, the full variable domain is GAGVSQSPSNKVTEKGKDVELRCDPISGHTALYWYRQSLGQGLEFLIYFQGNSAPDKSGLPSDRFSAERTGGSVSTLTIQRTQQEDSAVYLCASSLVLARNQPQHFGDGTRLSIL.

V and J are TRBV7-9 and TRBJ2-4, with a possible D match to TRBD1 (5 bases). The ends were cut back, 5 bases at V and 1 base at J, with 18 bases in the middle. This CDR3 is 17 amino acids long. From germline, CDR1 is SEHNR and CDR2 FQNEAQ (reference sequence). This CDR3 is CASSIKGFSGAKNIQYF. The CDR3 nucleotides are TGTGCCAGCAGCATAAAGGGGTTCAGTGGGGCCAAAAACATTCAGTACTTC. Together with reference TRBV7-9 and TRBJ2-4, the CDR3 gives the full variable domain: DTGVSQNPRHKITKRGQNVTFRCDPISEHNRLYWYRQTLGQGPEFLTYFQNEAQLEKSRLLSDRFSAERPKGSFSTLEIQRTEQGDSAMYLCASSIKGFSGAKNIQYFGAGTRLSVL.

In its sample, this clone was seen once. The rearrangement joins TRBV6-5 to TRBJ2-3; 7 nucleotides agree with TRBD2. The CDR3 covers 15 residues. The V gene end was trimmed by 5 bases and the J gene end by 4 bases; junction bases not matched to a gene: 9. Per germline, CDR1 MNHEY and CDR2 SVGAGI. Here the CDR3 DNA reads TGTGCCAGCAGTATCGGGACTACCTTCGCAGATACGCAGTATTTT. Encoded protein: CASSIGTTFADTQYF.

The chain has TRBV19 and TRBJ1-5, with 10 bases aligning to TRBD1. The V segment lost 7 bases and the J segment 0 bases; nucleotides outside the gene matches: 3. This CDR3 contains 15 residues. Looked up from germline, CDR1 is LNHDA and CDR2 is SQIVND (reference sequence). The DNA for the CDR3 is TGTGCCAGTACGGACAGGGGGGGTAGCAATCAGCCCCAGCATTTT. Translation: CASTDRGGSNQPQHF.

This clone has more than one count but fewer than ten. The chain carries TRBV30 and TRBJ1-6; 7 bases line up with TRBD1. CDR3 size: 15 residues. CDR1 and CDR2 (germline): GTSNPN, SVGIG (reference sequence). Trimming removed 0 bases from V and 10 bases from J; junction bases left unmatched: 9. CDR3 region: CAWSVPGGRNSPLHF. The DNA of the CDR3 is TGTGCCTGGAGTGTACCAGGGGGTCGTAACTCACCCCTCCACTTT.

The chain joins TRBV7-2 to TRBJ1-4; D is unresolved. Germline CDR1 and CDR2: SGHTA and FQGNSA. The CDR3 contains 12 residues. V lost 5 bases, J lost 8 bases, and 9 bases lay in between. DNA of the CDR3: TGTGCCAGCAGCGGCGTAGCAGAAAAACTGTTTTTT. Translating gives CASSGVAEKLFF. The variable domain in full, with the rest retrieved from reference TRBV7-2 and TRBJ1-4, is GAGVSQSPSNKVTEKGKDVELRCDPISGHTALYWYRQSLGQGLEFLIYFQGNSAPDKSGLPSDRFSAERTGGSVSTLTIQRTQQEDSAVYLCASSGVAEKLFFGSGTQLSVL.

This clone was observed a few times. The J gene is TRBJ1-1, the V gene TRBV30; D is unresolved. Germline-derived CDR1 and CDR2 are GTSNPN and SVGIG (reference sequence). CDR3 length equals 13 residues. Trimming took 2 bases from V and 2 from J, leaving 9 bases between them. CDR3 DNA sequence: TGTGCCTGGAGTCGCCAGCGAAACACTGAAGCTTTCTTT. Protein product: CAWSRQRNTEAFF.

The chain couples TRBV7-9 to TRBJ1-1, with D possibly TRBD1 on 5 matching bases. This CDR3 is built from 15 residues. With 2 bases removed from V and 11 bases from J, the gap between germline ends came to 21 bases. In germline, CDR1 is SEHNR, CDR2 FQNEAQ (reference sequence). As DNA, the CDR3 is TGTGCCAGCAGCTTAAACTTGGGGGAGGGGAAGGTGGCTTTCTTT. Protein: CASSLNLGEGKVAFF.

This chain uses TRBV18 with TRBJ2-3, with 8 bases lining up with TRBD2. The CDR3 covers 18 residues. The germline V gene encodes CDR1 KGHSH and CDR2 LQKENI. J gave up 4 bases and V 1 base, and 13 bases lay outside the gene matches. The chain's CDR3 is CASSPLAGFTQGADTQYF. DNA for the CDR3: TGTGCCAGCTCACCACTAGCGGGATTCACTCAGGGTGCAGATACGCAGTATTTT.

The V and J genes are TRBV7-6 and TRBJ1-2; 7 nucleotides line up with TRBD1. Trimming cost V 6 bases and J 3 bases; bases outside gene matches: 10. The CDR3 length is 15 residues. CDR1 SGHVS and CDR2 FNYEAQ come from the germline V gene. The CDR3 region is CASSSGTAAYYGYTF. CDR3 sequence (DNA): TGTGCCAGCAGTTCTGGGACAGCAGCTTACTATGGCTACACCTTC.

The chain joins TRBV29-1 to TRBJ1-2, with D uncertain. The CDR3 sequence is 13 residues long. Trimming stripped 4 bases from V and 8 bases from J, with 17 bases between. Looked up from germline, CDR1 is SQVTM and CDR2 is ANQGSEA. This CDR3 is CSVGRNQNGGYTF. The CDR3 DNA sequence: TGCAGCGTTGGCAGGAACCAAAATGGGGGCTACACCTTC.

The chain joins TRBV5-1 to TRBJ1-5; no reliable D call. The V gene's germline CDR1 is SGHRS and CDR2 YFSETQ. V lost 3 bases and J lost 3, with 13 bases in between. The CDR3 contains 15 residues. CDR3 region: CASSSGPEDNQPQHF. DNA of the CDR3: TGCGCCAGCAGCTCAGGACCGGAGGACAATCAGCCCCAGCATTTT.

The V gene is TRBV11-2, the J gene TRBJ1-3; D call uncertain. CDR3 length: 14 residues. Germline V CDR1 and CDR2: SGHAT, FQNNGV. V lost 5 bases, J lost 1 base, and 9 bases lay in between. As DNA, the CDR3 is TGTGCCAGCAGCATAGCGGGGTCTGGAAACACCATATATTTT. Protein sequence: CASSIAGSGNTIYF. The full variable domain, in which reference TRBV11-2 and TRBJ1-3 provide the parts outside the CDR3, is EAGVAQSPRYKIIEKRQSVAFWCNPISGHATLYWYQQILGQGPKLLIQFQNNGVVDDSQLPKDRFSAERLKGVDSTLKIQPAKLEDSAVYLCASSIAGSGNTIYFGEGSWLTVV.